These T cell receptor beta chains were read from a single sample in a study of blood T cell repertoires in COVID-19. TCRdb's copy holds only in-frame clones and misses some; the assay was immunoSEQ multiplex PCR. The repertoire holds fewer than 350,000 clones, with about nine tenths as singletons. Sequencing was performed on peripheral blood. The source of these receptors is a woman in her thirties with COVID-19, enrolled during active disease. The CDR3 runs from the conserved cysteine through the conserved F or W. Each record gives: D gene, clone size, V gene, J gene, CDR3 protein, CDR3 DNA. The D gene is left open where the match is weak. Only some rows state a clone size, as once, few, many or a class for expanded clones.

>TRBD1|.|TRBV10-1|TRBJ1-1
CASSLGQGSEAFF
TGCGCCAGCAGTCTCGGACAGGGCTCTGAAGCTTTCTTT
>.|.|TRBV7-8|TRBJ2-5
CASSLAEGIRGTQYF
TGTGCCAGCAGCTTAGCAGAAGGGATTAGGGGGACCCAGTACTTC
>.|.|TRBV5-1|TRBJ2-5
CASRQLYREGGETQYF
TGCGCCAGCAGACAACTTTACAGGGAAGGGGGAGAGACCCAGTACTTC
>.|.|TRBV19|TRBJ1-1
CASREGGYTEAFF
TGTGCCAGCAGGGAGGGGGGTTACACTGAAGCTTTCTTT
>TRBD2|.|TRBV5-1|TRBJ2-5
CASSRISGGSWYETQYF
TGCGCCAGCAGCCGCATTAGCGGGGGAAGCTGGTATGAGACCCAGTACTTC
>.|few|TRBV27|TRBJ2-7
CASSPLSSYEQYF
TGTGCCAGCAGTCCCCTATCCTCCTACGAGCAGTACTTC
>TRBD1|.|TRBV7-9|TRBJ1-6
CASSLGQGVDSPLHF
TGTGCCAGCAGCTTAGGACAGGGGGTGGATTCACCCCTCCACTTT
>TRBD1|.|TRBV5-6|TRBJ2-6
CASSLVARGLVGANVLTF
TGTGCCAGCAGCTTGGTAGCCAGGGGGCTGGTTGGGGCCAACGTCCTGACTTTC
>TRBD1|once|TRBV4-2|TRBJ1-6
CASSQRGGARTGSNSPLHF
TGTGCCAGCAGCCAACGGGGAGGGGCACGGACAGGGTCAAATTCACCCCTCCACTTT
>TRBD2|.|TRBV7-8|TRBJ2-1
CASSFNGGDYNEQFF
TGTGCCAGCAGCTTTAACGGGGGGGACTACAATGAGCAGTTCTTC
>TRBD1|.|TRBV7-8|TRBJ2-7
CASSLPGQGPYEQYF
TGTGCCAGCAGCCTACCGGGACAGGGGCCCTACGAGCAGTACTTC
>.|few|TRBV20-1|TRBJ2-7
CSASLRDEQYF
TGCAGTGCTAGCCTCAGGGACGAGCAGTACTTC
>.|.|TRBV6-6|TRBJ1-2
CASSYEQGNYGYTF
TGTGCCAGCAGTTACGAGCAGGGTAACTATGGCTACACCTTC
>.|once|TRBV9|TRBJ2-7
CASSVESSEGYEQYF
TGTGCCAGCAGCGTAGAGAGCTCTGAGGGCTACGAGCAGTACTTC
>.|.|TRBV24-1|TRBJ2-5
CATSDSNRETQYF
TGTGCCACCAGTGATTCAAACAGGGAGACCCAGTACTTC
>TRBD2|few|TRBV27|TRBJ2-7
CASMTSGASGRSSYEQYF
TGTGCCAGCATGACATCTGGGGCTAGCGGGAGGAGCTCCTACGAGCAGTACTTC
>.|.|TRBV5-5|TRBJ1-1
CASSLETTGSAFF
TGTGCCAGCAGCTTGGAAACTACAGGTTCAGCTTTCTTT
>.|.|TRBV3-1/TRBV3-2|TRBJ2-7
CASSQVRNLAYEQYF
TGTGCCAGCAGCCAAGTTAGAAATTTAGCTTACGAGCAGTACTTC